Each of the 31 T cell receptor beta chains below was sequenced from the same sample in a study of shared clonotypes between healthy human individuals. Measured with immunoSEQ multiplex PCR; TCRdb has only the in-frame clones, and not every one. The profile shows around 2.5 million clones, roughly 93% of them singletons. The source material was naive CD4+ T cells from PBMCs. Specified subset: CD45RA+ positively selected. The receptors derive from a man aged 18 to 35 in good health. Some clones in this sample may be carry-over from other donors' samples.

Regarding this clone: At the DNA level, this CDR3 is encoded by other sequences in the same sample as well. The CDR3 nucleotides are TGTGCCAGCAGTGATCAGGGGCAGGGATACGAGCAGTACTTC. Translation: CASSDQGQGYEQYF. V gene TRBV2 combines with J gene TRBJ2-7, with D possibly being TRBD1 (6 bases). CDR1 is SNHLY and CDR2 is FYNNEI in the germline V gene. V was shortened by 3 bases and J by 4 bases, with 13 bases between the two germline ends. This CDR3 has 14 residues.

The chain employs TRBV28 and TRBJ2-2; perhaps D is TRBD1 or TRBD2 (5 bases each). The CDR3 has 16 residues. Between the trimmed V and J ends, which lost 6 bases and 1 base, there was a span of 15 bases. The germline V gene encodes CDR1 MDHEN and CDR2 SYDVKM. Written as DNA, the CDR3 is TGTGCCAGCAGAAAAAGGGACCCCGGGAACACCGGGGAGCTGTTTTTT. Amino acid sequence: CASRKRDPGNTGELFF.

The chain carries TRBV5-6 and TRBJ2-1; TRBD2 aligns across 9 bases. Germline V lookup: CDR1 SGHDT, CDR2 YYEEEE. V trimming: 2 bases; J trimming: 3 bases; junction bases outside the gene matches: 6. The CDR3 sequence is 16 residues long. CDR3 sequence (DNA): TGTGCCAGCAGCTTCGTGGGGACTAGCATCTACAATGAGCAGTTCTTC. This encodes CASSFVGTSIYNEQFF.

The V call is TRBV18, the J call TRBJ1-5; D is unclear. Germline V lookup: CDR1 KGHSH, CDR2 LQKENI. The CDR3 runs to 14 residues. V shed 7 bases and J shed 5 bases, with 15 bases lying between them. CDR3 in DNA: TGTGCCAGCTTAATCTCAACGGGGTATCAGCCCCAGCATTTT. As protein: CASLISTGYQPQHF.

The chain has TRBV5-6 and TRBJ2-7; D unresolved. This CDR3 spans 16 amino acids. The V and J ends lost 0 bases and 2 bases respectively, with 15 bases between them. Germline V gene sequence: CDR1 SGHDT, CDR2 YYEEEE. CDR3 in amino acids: CASSLEMEASTYEQYF. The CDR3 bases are TGTGCCAGCAGCTTGGAAATGGAAGCCTCTACCTACGAGCAGTACTTC.

CDR3 nucleotide sequence: TGTGCCAGCAGCCTAAGACTTACCACTAGCTCCTACAATGAGCAGTTCTTC. It specifies CASSLRLTTSSYNEQFF. The chain links TRBV5-6 to TRBJ2-1, with D possibly matching TRBD2 (5 bases). The germline CDR1 and CDR2 sequences are SGHDT and YYEEEE. V was cut by 4 bases and J by 0 bases, with 17 bases left in between. This CDR3 comprises 17 residues.

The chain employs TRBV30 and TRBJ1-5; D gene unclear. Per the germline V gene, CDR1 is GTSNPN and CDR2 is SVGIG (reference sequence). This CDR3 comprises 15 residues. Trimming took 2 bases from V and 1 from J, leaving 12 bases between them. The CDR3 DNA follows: TGTGCCTGGAGTAGTAACGGCCCCAGCAATCAGCCCCAGCATTTT. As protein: CAWSSNGPSNQPQHF.

CDR3 amino acids: CASTPGLAGQETQYF. CDR3 nucleotides: TGTGCCAGCACCCCTGGACTAGCGGGGCAAGAGACCCAGTACTTC. The chain is built from TRBV28 and TRBJ2-5; 12 bases agree with TRBD2. The CDR3 has 15 residues. V dropped 7 bases and J dropped 2; count of bases not matched to a gene: 5. The V gene's germline CDR1 is MDHEN and CDR2 SYDVKM.

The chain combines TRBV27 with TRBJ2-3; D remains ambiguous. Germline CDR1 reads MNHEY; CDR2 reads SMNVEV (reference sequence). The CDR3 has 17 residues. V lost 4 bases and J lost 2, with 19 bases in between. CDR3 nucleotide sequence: TGTGCCAGCAGTTCATATAGGGCCCCTTATGACACAGATACGCAGTATTTT. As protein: CASSSYRAPYDTDTQYF.

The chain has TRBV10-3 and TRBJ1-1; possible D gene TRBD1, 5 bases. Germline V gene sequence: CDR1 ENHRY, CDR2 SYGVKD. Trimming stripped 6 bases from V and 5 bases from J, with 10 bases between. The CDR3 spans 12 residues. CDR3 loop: CAISQGGTEAFF. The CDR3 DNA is TGTGCCATCAGCCAGGGTGGGACTGAAGCTTTCTTT.

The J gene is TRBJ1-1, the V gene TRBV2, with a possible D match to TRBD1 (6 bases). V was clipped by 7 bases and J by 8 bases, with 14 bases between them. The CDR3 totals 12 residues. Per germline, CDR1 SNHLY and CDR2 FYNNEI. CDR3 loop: CASTEGVKEAFF. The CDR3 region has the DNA TGTGCCAGCACCGAGGGGGTCAAAGAAGCTTTCTTT.

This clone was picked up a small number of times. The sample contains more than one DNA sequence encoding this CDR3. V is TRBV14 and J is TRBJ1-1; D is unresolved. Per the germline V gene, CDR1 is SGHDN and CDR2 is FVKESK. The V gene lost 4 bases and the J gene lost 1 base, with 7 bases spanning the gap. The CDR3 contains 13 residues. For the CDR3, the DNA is TGTGCCAGCAGCCTCCAGGAGAACACTGAAGCTTTCTTT. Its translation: CASSLQENTEAFF.

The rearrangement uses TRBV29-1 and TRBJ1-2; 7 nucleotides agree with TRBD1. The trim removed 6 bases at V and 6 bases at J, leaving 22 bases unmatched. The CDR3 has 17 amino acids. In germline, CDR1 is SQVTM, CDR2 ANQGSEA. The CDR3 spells CSVVDTAGTQGGDGYTF. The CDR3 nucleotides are TGCAGCGTCGTCGATACTGCCGGGACCCAGGGGGGGGATGGCTACACCTTC. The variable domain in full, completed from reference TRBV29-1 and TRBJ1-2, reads SAVISQKPSRDICQRGTSLTIQCQVDSQVTMMFWYRQQPGQSLTLIATANQGSEATYESGFVIDKFPISRPNLTFSTLTVSNMSPEDSSIYLCSVVDTAGTQGGDGYTFGSGTRLTVV.

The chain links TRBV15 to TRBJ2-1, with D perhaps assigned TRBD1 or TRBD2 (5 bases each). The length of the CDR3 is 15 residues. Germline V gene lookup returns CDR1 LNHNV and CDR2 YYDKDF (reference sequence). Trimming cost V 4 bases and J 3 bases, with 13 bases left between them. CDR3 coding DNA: TGTGCCACCAGCAAGCAGCGGACAAACTACAATGAGCAGTTCTTC. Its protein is CATSKQRTNYNEQFF.

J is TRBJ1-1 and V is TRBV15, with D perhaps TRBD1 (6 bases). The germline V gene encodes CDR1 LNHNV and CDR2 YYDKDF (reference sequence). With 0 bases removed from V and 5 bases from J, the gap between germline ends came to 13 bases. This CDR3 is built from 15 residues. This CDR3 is CATSRETGVGTEAFF. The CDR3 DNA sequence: TGTGCCACCAGCAGAGAGACAGGAGTGGGAACTGAAGCTTTCTTT. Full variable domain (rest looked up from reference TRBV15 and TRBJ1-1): DAMVIQNPRYQVTQFGKPVTLSCSQTLNHNVMYWYQQKSSQAPKLLFHYYDKDFNNEADTPDNFQSRRPNTSFCFLDIRSPGLGDTAMYLCATSRETGVGTEAFFGQGTRLTVV.

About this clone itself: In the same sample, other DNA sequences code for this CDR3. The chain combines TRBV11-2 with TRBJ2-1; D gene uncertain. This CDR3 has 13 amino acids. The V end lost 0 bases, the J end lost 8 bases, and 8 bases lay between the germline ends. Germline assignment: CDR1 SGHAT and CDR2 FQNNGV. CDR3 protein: CASSLDRGDEQFF. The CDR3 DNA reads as TGTGCCAGCAGCTTAGATCGCGGCGATGAGCAGTTCTTC.

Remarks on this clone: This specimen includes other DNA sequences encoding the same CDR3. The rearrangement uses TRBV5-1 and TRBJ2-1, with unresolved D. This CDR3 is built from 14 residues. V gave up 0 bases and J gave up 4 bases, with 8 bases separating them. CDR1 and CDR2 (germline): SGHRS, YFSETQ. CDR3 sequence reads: CASSLGAVYNEQFF. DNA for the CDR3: TGCGCCAGCAGCTTGGGGGCGGTATACAATGAGCAGTTCTTC.

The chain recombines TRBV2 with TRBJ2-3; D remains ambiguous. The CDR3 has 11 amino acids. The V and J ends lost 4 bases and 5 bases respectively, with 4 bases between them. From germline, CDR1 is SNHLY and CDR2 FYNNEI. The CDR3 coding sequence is TGTGCCAGCAGTGTTATAGATACGCAGTATTTT. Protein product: CASSVIDTQYF.

CDR3 coding DNA: TGTGCCAGCTCCCCGACACCGGGAGGGCCATCCTACGAGCAGTACTTC. This sequence encodes CASSPTPGGPSYEQYF. The chain employs TRBV18 and TRBJ2-7, with 8 nucleotides matching TRBD2. The junction had 11 bases not matched to a gene; V was cut back by 6 bases and J by 1 base. In germline, CDR1 is KGHSH, CDR2 LQKENI. The CDR3 covers 16 residues.

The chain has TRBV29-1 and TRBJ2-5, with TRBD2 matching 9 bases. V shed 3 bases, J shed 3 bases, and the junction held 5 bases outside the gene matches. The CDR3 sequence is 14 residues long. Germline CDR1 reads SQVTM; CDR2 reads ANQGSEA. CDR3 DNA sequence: TGCAGCGTTGATTTGCGACTAGCGGAAGAGACCCAGTACTTC. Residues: CSVDLRLAEETQYF.

The CDR3 coding sequence is TGTGCCAGCAGTCCGCTCGACGCGTCCCGGGAGACCCAGTACTTC. Protein product: CASSPLDASRETQYF. The chain carries TRBV28 and TRBJ2-5; no definite D call. Looked up from germline, CDR1 is MDHEN and CDR2 is SYDVKM. The CDR3 has 15 amino acids. V was cut by 5 bases and J by 5 bases, with 18 bases left in between. The whole variable domain, filled in from reference TRBV28 and TRBJ2-5, reads DVKVTQSSRYLVKRTGEKVFLECVQDMDHENMFWYRQDPGLGLRLIYFSYDVKMKEKGDIPEGYSVSREKKERFSLILESASTNQTSMYLCASSPLDASRETQYFGPGTRLLVL.

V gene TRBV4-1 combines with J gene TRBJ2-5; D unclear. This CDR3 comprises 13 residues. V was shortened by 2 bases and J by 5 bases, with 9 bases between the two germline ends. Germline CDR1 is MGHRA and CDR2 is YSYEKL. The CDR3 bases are TGCGCCAGCAGCCAAATAGGAGCCGAGACCCAGTACTTC. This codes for CASSQIGAETQYF.

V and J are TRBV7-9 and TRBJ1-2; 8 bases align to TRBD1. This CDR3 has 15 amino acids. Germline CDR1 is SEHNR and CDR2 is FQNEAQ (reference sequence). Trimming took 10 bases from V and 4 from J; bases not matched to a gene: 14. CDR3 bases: TGTGCCACGAAGACGGGGACAGGCGAATTCTATGGCTACACCTTC. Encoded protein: CATKTGTGEFYGYTF.

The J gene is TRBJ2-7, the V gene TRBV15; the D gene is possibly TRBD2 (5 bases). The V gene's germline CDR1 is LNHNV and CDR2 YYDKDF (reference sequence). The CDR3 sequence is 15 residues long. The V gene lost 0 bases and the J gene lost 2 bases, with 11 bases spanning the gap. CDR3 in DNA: TGTGCCACCAGCAGAGATCCCCGGGGTCCCTACGAGCAGTACTTC. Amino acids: CATSRDPRGPYEQYF.

The CDR3 DNA is TGTGCCAGCACAAAGGGGGGACCGGCCAAAAACATTCAGTACTTC. The encoded protein is CASTKGGPAKNIQYF. The V gene is TRBV6-6, the J gene TRBJ2-4, with D perhaps assigned TRBD1 or TRBD2 (6 bases each). This CDR3 is 15 amino acids long. CDR1 is MNHNY and CDR2 is SVGAGI in the germline V gene (reference sequence). The germline V and J ends were trimmed by 7 bases and 1 base, with 14 bases remaining between them.

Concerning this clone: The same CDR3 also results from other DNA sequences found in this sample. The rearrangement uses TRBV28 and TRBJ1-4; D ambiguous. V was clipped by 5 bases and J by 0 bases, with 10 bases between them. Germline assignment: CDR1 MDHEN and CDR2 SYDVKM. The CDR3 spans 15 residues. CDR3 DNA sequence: TGTGCCAGCAGTCCCGGTGGGGCAACTAATGAAAAACTGTTTTTT. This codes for CASSPGGATNEKLFF. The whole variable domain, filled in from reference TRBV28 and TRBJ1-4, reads DVKVTQSSRYLVKRTGEKVFLECVQDMDHENMFWYRQDPGLGLRLIYFSYDVKMKEKGDIPEGYSVSREKKERFSLILESASTNQTSMYLCASSPGGATNEKLFFGSGTQLSVL.

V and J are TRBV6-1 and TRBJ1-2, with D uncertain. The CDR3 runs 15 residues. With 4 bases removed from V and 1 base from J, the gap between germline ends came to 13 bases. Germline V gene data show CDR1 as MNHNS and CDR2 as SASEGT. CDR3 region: CASSVVQNFNYGYTF. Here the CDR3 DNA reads TGTGCCAGCAGTGTGGTACAGAACTTTAACTATGGCTACACCTTC.

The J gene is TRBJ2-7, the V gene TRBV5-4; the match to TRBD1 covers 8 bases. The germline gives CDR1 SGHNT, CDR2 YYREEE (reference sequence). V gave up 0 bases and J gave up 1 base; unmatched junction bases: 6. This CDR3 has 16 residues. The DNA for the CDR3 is TGTGCCAGCAGCTTGGGGGACAGGTCAAAGTCCTACGAGCAGTACTTC. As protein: CASSLGDRSKSYEQYF.

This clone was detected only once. DNA of the CDR3: TGTGCCAGCAGCGTAGGGGCCAGGTCAGGCACAGATACGCAGTATTTT. It is translated as CASSVGARSGTDTQYF. The chain joins TRBV9 to TRBJ2-3, with no clear D. From germline, CDR1 is SGDLS and CDR2 YYNGEE. V was cut by 0 bases and J by 1 base, with 12 bases left in between. CDR3 length: 16 amino acids. The full variable domain, with the rest looked up from reference TRBV9 and TRBJ2-3, is DSGVTQTPKHLITATGQRVTLRCSPRSGDLSVYWYQQSLDQGLQFLIQYYNGEERAKGNILERFSAQQFPDLHSELNLSSLELGDSALYFCASSVGARSGTDTQYFGPGTRLTVL.

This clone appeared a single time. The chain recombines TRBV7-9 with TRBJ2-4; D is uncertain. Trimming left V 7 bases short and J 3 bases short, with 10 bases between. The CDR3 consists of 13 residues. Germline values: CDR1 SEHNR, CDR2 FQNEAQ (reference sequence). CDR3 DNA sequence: TGTGCCAGCACCCCTGCCGGCAAAAACATTCAGTACTTC. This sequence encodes CASTPAGKNIQYF.

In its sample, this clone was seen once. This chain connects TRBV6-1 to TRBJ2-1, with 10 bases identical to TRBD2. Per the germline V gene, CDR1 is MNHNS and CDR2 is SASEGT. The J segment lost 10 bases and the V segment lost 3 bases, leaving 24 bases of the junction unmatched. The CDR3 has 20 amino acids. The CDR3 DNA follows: TGTGCCAGCAGTGACCGCCCTCGGTTGCCCCCGGGACTAGCGCGGGGGGAGCAGTTCTTC. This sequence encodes CASSDRPRLPPGLARGEQFF.